This T cell receptor (beta chain) was recovered during a study of T cells in Graves' hyperthyroidism and ophthalmopathy. Whole-study results and caveats: Also found in blood were most expanded thyroid clonotypes above 0.001. Stable hyperthyroidism was separated from ophthalmopathy by a model based on 13 V-J features.

Enrolled ophthalmopathy patients presented with a Clinical Activity Score of at least 3, a NOSPECS grade of at least 4, and disease duration under 3 months. Every diagnosis used clinical symptoms, serum thyroxine and TRAb, thyroid ultrasound and orbital computed tomography. Germline V gene data show CDR1 as SGHTA and CDR2 as FQGTGA. V shed 4 bases and J shed 3 bases, with 11 bases lying between them. The CDR3 contains 14 residues. This clonotype was seen a handful of times. What it recognizes is unknown. There were TCR beta CDR3 regions amplified from RNA transcripts. The TCR CDR3 was amplified in a first-round RT-PCR using the HTBI primer set. One entry per CDR3 protein, called by TCRdb with MiXCR from the multiplex PCR reads. The repertoire includes 500,000 to 600,000 distinct CDR3 sequences, 15% to 20% of them detected once, and about half sits in the top ten.

The sequence was collected from a man aged 35-49 years with Graves' ophthalmopathy. The sequencing input was blood. V and J are TRBV7-3 and TRBJ2-3, with no clear D. CDR3 nucleotide sequence: TGTGCCAGCAGCTCCTCGACACAAACAGATACGCAGTATTTT. Its protein is CASSSSTQTDTQYF.